What follows are 14 T cell receptor beta chains derived from one specimen sequenced in a study of tumor-infiltrating lymphocytes in primary liver carcinoma. In addition to blood RNA drawn from unsorted whole blood, germline DNA was extracted. A constant-region primer primed TCR beta cDNA synthesis from 400 to 600 ng of total RNA. Nested multiplex PCR, run for three rounds with slightly modified ARM-PCR, yielded TCR beta libraries. A C-beta reverse primer was combined with TRBV1-TRBV30 forward primers in the first two PCR rounds, and each round had approximately 10 cycles. TCRdb re-called the multiplex PCR reads through MiXCR, storing one row per CDR3 protein. The data contain 330,000 or so distinct CDR3 sequences, about 61% of them singletons. The sample was peripheral blood. The receptors stem from a man aged 40-55 years with primary liver carcinoma and hepatitis B virus infection.

This clonotype was observed many times. This sequence joins TRBV11-2 and TRBJ2-4, with 7 bases matching TRBD2. The ends lost 0 bases at V and 0 bases at J; junction bases unmatched: 8. Germline values: CDR1 SGHAT, CDR2 FQNNGV. This CDR3 comprises 18 residues. The CDR3 sequence: CASSLEVRGDEAKNIQYF. The DNA for the CDR3 is TGTGCCAGCAGCTTAGAGGTTCGGGGGGATGAAGCCAAAAACATTCAGTACTTC.

On this clonotype: This CDR3 fails to terminate in the conserved phenylalanine or tryptophan, so it likely reflects a read error. The chain carries TRBV11-2 and TRBJ1-6; D is unresolved. Germline V lookup: CDR1 SGHAT, CDR2 FQNNGV. The CDR3 runs to 16 residues. Trimming shortened V by 4 bases and J by 7 bases, and 17 bases separated the two germline ends. This chain's CDR3 is CASSSQSEYMNSPLHC. CDR3 in DNA: TGTGCCAGCAGCTCTCAATCTGAATACATGAATTCACCCCTCCACTGT.

The table lists this clonotype with many counts. The gene calls are TRBV11-1 and TRBJ1-6; possibly TRBD1 for D (5 bases). V lost 5 bases, J lost 5 bases, and 19 bases lay in between. In germline, CDR1 is SGHAT, CDR2 FQDESV (reference sequence). This CDR3 spans 17 amino acids. CDR3 sequence (DNA): TGTGCCAGCAGCCCCCAGACGGGGGTCGGAGATAATTCACCCCTCCACTTT. This encodes CASSPQTGVGDNSPLHF.

On this clonotype itself: Sequence at one end of the junction differs from germline and may be a read error. This chain links TRBV5-1 with TRBJ2-3; tentative D call: TRBD1 (6 bases). Germline values: CDR1 SGHRS, CDR2 YFSETQ. CDR3 size: 15 residues. This CDR3 is CTSSLDSRVFDTQYF. The CDR3, as DNA: TGCACCAGCAGCTTGGACAGCCGTGTCTTCGATACGCAGTATTTT.

Turning to this clonotype: It may be a read error: a sequence one base away is much more abundant. The chain joins TRBV12-3 or TRBV12-4 to TRBJ1-6; maybe TRBD1 (6 bases). The length of the CDR3 is 15 residues. CDR3 protein: CGSSLSAGDNSPLHF. The CDR3 DNA reads as TGTGGCAGCAGTTTATCGGCAGGGGATAATTCACCCCTCCACTTT.

Comments on this clonotype: One junction end does not reproduce the germline sequence, and a read error may be involved. The V and J genes are TRBV11-2 and TRBJ2-1, with TRBD2 matching over 13 bases. The germline CDR1 and CDR2 sequences are SGHAT and FQNNGV. This CDR3 has 17 amino acids. CDR3 amino acids: CAGSVRLAGGSYNEQFF. The CDR3 DNA is TGTGCCGGCAGTGTCAGACTAGCGGGAGGCTCCTACAATGAGCAGTTCTTC.

For this clonotype: This CDR3 is missing its conserved last phenylalanine or tryptophan, likely due to a read error. The V call is TRBV10-3, the J call TRBJ2-5; 10 bases map to TRBD2. After removal of 11 bases from V and 4 bases from J, the junction contained 10 bases not matched to a gene. The CDR3 runs to 14 residues. CDR1 is ENHRY, CDR2 SYGVKD, per germline. The DNA for the CDR3 is TGTGCCTCAGCGGGAGGGCCAGGACGAGAGACCCAGTACTTA. Translation gives CASAGGPGRETQYL.

Regarding this clonotype: This clone may be a read error of a much larger clone one base away. V gene TRBV12-3 or TRBV12-4 combines with J gene TRBJ2-2; 11 bases fit TRBD2. This CDR3 contains 17 residues. The CDR3 DNA reads as TGTGCCAGCAGTTTATTACTAGCGGGGGCGAACAGCGGGGAGCTGTTTTTT. The encoded protein is CASSLLLAGANSGELFF.

To note about this clonotype: One base away lies a much larger clone, so this may be a sequencing read error. The genes are TRBV6-2 or TRBV6-3 and TRBJ2-3; TRBD1 agrees at 10 bases. CDR3 length: 15 residues. Per germline, CDR1 MNHEY and CDR2 SVGEGT. CDR3 protein: CTSSYGRTGGDTQYF. For the CDR3, the DNA is TGTACCAGCAGTTACGGTCGGACAGGGGGAGATACGCAGTATTTT.

This sequence joins TRBV29-1 and TRBJ2-3, with D perhaps TRBD2 (5 bases). The CDR3 runs to 17 residues. Germline V gene lookup returns CDR1 SQVTM and CDR2 ANQGSEA. V dropped 7 bases and J dropped 1 base, with 24 bases sitting between them. CDR3 nucleotides: TGCAGCGCTCTGGTTGCTAACGGGATTACCGGCACAGATACGCAGTATTTT. This gives the protein CSALVANGITGTDTQYF.

Concerning this clonotype: The junction departs from germline at one end; a sequencing error may be responsible. The chain combines TRBV14 with TRBJ2-5; D gene ambiguous. Looked up from germline, CDR1 is SGHDN and CDR2 is FVKESK. The CDR3 runs to 14 residues. CDR3 loop: CVSSQDRGHRTQYF. The DNA for the CDR3 is TGTGTCAGCAGCCAAGATCGAGGCCACAGAACCCAGTACTTC.

This clonotype was seen a handful of times. This may stem from a read error, because a much larger clone lies one nucleotide away. The genes are TRBV11-2 and TRBJ2-7; possible D gene TRBD2, 6 bases. The length of the CDR3 is 14 residues. Germline V lookup: CDR1 SGHAT, CDR2 FQNNGV. The CDR3 spells CVSSLAEGDYEQYF. The CDR3 nucleotides read TGTGTCAGCAGCTTAGCGGAAGGTGACTACGAGCAGTACTTC.

The gene calls are TRBV6-5 and TRBJ1-5, with 7 bases that match TRBD1. The CDR3 runs to 17 residues. V dropped 10 bases and J dropped 6; count of bases not matched to a gene: 21. From germline, CDR1 is MNHEY and CDR2 SVGAGI. The CDR3 reads CATSKTHLDRAVQPQHF. The CDR3 nucleotides are TGTGCCACCTCTAAAACCCACCTCGACAGGGCCGTTCAGCCCCAGCATTTT.

V gene TRBV5-1 combines with J gene TRBJ2-5, with 8 bases that match TRBD2. From germline, CDR1 is SGHRS and CDR2 YFSETQ. The length of the CDR3 is 14 residues. Trimming cost V 4 bases and J 4 bases; bases outside gene matches: 6. CDR3 sequence: CASSPGTSSETQYF. CDR3 in DNA: TGCGCCAGCAGCCCCGGGACTAGTTCAGAGACCCAGTACTTC.